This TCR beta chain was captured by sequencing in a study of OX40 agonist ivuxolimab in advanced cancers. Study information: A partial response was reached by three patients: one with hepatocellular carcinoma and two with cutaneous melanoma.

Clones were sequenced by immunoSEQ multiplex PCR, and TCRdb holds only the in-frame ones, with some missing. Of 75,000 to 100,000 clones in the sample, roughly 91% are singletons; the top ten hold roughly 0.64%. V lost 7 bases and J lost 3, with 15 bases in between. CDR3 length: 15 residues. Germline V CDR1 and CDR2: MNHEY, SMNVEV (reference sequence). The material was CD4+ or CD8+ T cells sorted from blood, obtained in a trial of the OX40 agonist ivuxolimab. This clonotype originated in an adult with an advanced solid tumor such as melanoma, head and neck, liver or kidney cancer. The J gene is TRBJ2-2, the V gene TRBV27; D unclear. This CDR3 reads CASNKGTSDTGELFF. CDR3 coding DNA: TGTGCCAGCAATAAGGGTACCTCGGACACCGGGGAGCTGTTTTTT.